A single sample gave rise to the 32 T cell receptor beta chains below, sequenced in a study of CD8 T cells in ankylosing spondylitis. TCRdb fed the 5' RACE reads into MiXCR, producing one record per CDR3 protein. The data hold fewer than 550,000 distinct CDR3 sequences, with approximately 5.3% observed a single time. Broader study findings: For ankylosing spondylitis blood, a TCR beta motif of 7 to 9 highly homologous variants appeared characteristic.

These receptors have no identified antigens. Material for sequencing was blood, either unsorted or a sorted T cell fraction (not recorded which). The receptors here all came from a male donor with ankylosing spondylitis.

The rearrangement joins TRBV7-2 to TRBJ1-4; D is unclear. This CDR3 has 17 residues. Trimming took 2 bases from V and 5 from J, leaving 18 bases between them. Germline V gene data show CDR1 as SGHTA and CDR2 as FQGNSA. The CDR3 DNA reads TGTGCCAGCAGCTTAATAGTTGGGAGCAGGAAAAATGAAAAACTGTTTTTT. Its translation is CASSLIVGSRKNEKLFF.

This clonotype was counted many times. The V gene is TRBV27, the J gene TRBJ2-7, with 7 bases identical to TRBD2. The V gene's germline CDR1 is MNHEY and CDR2 SMNVEV (reference sequence). The CDR3 length is 14 residues. Trimming took 5 bases from V and 3 from J; bases not matched to a gene: 7. DNA for the CDR3: TGTGCCAGCAGTCGGGGGGACCGATACTACGAGCAGTACTTC. As protein: CASSRGDRYYEQYF.

This rearrangement joins TRBV5-1 to TRBJ2-2, with 9 bases that match TRBD1. Per germline, CDR1 SGHRS and CDR2 YFSETQ. The CDR3 consists of 15 residues. V lost 4 bases, J lost 7 bases, and 8 bases stayed unmatched. CDR3: CASSLSGTGIGELFF. CDR3 DNA sequence: TGCGCCAGCAGCCTTTCCGGGACAGGGATCGGGGAGCTGTTTTTT.

The sample holds many counts of this clonotype. Here the CDR3 DNA reads TGTGCCAGCAGTGAGGAGTACAGGGGCAGTGGCATTCAGTACTTC. This sequence encodes CASSEEYRGSGIQYF. This chain links TRBV6-4 with TRBJ2-4; TRBD1 aligns across 7 bases. This CDR3 is built from 15 residues. Trimming cost V 3 bases and J 9 bases; bases outside gene matches: 11. Looked up from germline, CDR1 is MRHNA and CDR2 is SNTAGT.

The chain has TRBV5-4 and TRBJ1-5; TRBD1 aligns across 8 bases. Germline V gene data show CDR1 as SGHNT and CDR2 as YYREEE (reference sequence). Germline trimming cut 5 bases from V and 10 bases from J; bases unmatched to any gene: 5. The CDR3 runs 12 residues. The CDR3 coding sequence is TGTGCCAGCAGAATAGACAGGGGACCCCAGCATTTT. Translating it yields CASRIDRGPQHF.

This clonotype was counted many times. V is TRBV20-1 and J is TRBJ1-1; unclear D gene. The CDR3 spans 14 residues. Deletions cut 3 bases from V and 4 bases from J, with 15 bases between. Germline V gene lookup returns CDR1 DFQATT and CDR2 SNEGSKA (reference sequence). The CDR3 loop reads CSAREGWSATEAFF. As DNA, the CDR3 is TGCAGTGCTAGGGAGGGATGGAGCGCCACTGAAGCTTTCTTT.

The chain couples TRBV5-1 to TRBJ2-1, with 14 positions matching TRBD2. Per the germline V gene, CDR1 is SGHRS and CDR2 is YFSETQ. V lost 3 bases to trimming and J lost 5 bases; unmatched junction nucleotides: 13. The CDR3 extends over 19 amino acids. The CDR3 here is CASSYRTSGGPLDDNEQFF. CDR3 bases: TGCGCCAGCAGCTACCGGACTAGCGGGGGGCCTCTGGATGACAATGAGCAGTTCTTC.

The sample holds many counts of this clonotype. The chain combines TRBV30 with TRBJ1-4, with unresolved D. The CDR3 runs 14 residues. Germline V gene lookup returns CDR1 GTSNPN and CDR2 SVGIG (reference sequence). Deletions cut 3 bases from V and 7 bases from J, with 15 bases between. The DNA of the CDR3 is TGTGCCTGGAGCCCAACAGTGAATGGTGAAAAACTGTTTTTT. Translated, it gives CAWSPTVNGEKLFF.

This clonotype came up many times. V is TRBV20-1 and J is TRBJ2-1, with 9 bases matching TRBD1. This CDR3 is 14 amino acids long. The trim removed 5 bases at V and 1 base at J, leaving 3 bases unmatched. CDR1 DFQATT and CDR2 SNEGSKA come from the germline V gene (reference sequence). This CDR3 reads CSAWDRESYNEQFF. For the CDR3, the DNA is TGCAGTGCTTGGGACAGGGAGTCCTACAATGAGCAGTTCTTC.

This chain uses TRBV20-1 with TRBJ2-7, with 7 positions matching TRBD2. The germline V gene encodes CDR1 DFQATT and CDR2 SNEGSKA (reference sequence). The ends lost 3 bases at V and 5 bases at J; junction bases unmatched: 4. The CDR3 consists of 12 residues. The CDR3 here is CSASGGRDEQYF. In DNA form, the CDR3 reads TGCAGTGCTAGTGGGGGGAGGGACGAGCAGTACTTC.

This clonotype was picked up many times. The J gene is TRBJ2-2, the V gene TRBV7-2, with unresolved D. V was trimmed by 6 bases and J by 6 bases, leaving 14 bases between them. Germline V gene sequence: CDR1 SGHTA, CDR2 FQGNSA. The CDR3 runs 14 residues. The CDR3 bases are TGTGCCAGCAGACCCGGTTATGGAGCCGGGGAGCTGTTTTTT. It codes for CASRPGYGAGELFF.

Concerning this clonotype: Being one base from a much bigger clone, this may be a read error. The rearrangement uses TRBV6-2 or TRBV6-3 and TRBJ2-7; unclear D gene. CDR1 is MNHEY, CDR2 SVGEGT, per germline. The CDR3 loop spans 11 amino acids. The ends were cut back, 0 bases at V and 7 bases at J, with 4 bases in the middle. DNA for the CDR3: TGTGCCAGCAGTTACTCCGAGGAGCAGTACTTC. Protein product: CASSYSEEQYF.

The sample holds many counts of this clonotype. The chain couples TRBV20-1 to TRBJ2-1, with TRBD2 identical over 14 bases. CDR1 DFQATT and CDR2 SNEGSKA come from the germline V gene (reference sequence). V lost 5 bases to trimming and J lost 7 bases; unmatched junction nucleotides: 7. This CDR3 has 15 amino acids. As DNA, the CDR3 is TGCAGTGCTGACGGGACTAGCGGGAGTTCGAATGAGCAGTTCTTC. Its protein is CSADGTSGSSNEQFF.

In this sample, this clonotype turned up many times. This chain joins TRBV10-3 and TRBJ1-5; TRBD1 aligns across 7 bases. V was clipped by 10 bases and J by 5 bases; unmatched bases: 8. The CDR3 runs to 13 residues. Germline assignment: CDR1 ENHRY and CDR2 SYGVKD. CDR3 nucleotide sequence: TGTGCCACCAAGGGGGGACAGCATCAGCCCCAGCATTTT. Translated, it gives CATKGGQHQPQHF.

This clonotype was seen at least ten times. CDR3 residues: CAISDLAGGQTDTQYF. The CDR3 bases are TGTGCCATCAGTGACCTAGCGGGAGGACAGACAGATACGCAGTATTTT. J is TRBJ2-3 and V is TRBV10-3, with 11 bases identical to TRBD2. This CDR3 is built from 16 residues. Germline-derived CDR1 and CDR2 are ENHRY and SYGVKD. V shed 3 bases, J shed 3 bases, and the junction held 5 bases outside the gene matches.

This clonotype has at least ten counts. The rearrangement joins TRBV29-1 to TRBJ2-2; unclear D gene. The CDR3 extends over 14 amino acids. The germline V and J ends were trimmed by 5 bases and 1 base, with 11 bases remaining between them. Germline CDR1 is SQVTM and CDR2 is ANQGSEA. DNA for the CDR3: TGCAGCGTTTTTGGGCCTGGGAACACCGGGGAGCTGTTTTTT. Its translation: CSVFGPGNTGELFF.

This clonotype showed up many times. The gene calls are TRBV28 and TRBJ2-1; D perhaps matches TRBD1 (6 bases). Germline CDR1 and CDR2: MDHEN and SYDVKM. The CDR3 has 14 amino acids. Deletions cut 3 bases from V and 4 bases from J, with 10 bases between. The CDR3 sequence is CASSFHGQYNEQFF. The CDR3 DNA is TGTGCCAGCAGTTTTCACGGACAGTACAATGAGCAGTTCTTC.

This clonotype occurred a few times. This chain connects TRBV14 to TRBJ2-7, with 8 bases identical to TRBD2. Germline CDR1 reads SGHDN; CDR2 reads FVKESK. The CDR3 loop spans 15 amino acids. Trimming at V came to 4 bases and at J to 3 bases, leaving 8 bases not matched to a gene. DNA of the CDR3: TGTGCCAGCAGCCCACTAGCGGAGGGGGGCTACGAGCAGTACTTC. Translated: CASSPLAEGGYEQYF.

This clonotype was detected many times. The J gene is TRBJ2-3, the V gene TRBV20-1, with D possibly matching TRBD2 (6 bases). Germline CDR1 and CDR2: DFQATT and SNEGSKA (reference sequence). Deletions cut 5 bases from V and 1 base from J, with 16 bases between. The CDR3 length is 15 residues. CDR3 residues: CSARDFGIGTDTQYF. The CDR3 DNA sequence: TGCAGTGCTCGGGACTTTGGGATCGGCACAGATACGCAGTATTTT.

This clonotype came up many times. Here the CDR3 DNA reads TGTGCCAGCAGTTTGGGGAGGCGGTTTTTTTCAGATACGCAGTATTTT. This sequence encodes CASSLGRRFFSDTQYF. The chain joins TRBV27 to TRBJ2-3, with a weak D call TRBD2 (6 bases). This CDR3 contains 16 residues. Germline V gene lookup returns CDR1 MNHEY and CDR2 SMNVEV (reference sequence). Trimming left V 3 bases short and J 4 bases short, with 17 bases between.

Many counts were recorded for this clonotype. The V gene is TRBV5-1, the J gene TRBJ1-6; 10 bases map to TRBD1. This CDR3 has 14 residues. Germline V CDR1 and CDR2: SGHRS, YFSETQ. Germline trimming cut 0 bases from V and 12 bases from J; bases unmatched to any gene: 3. DNA of the CDR3: TGCGCCAGCAGCTTGGAGGGACAGGGGATACCCCTCCACTTT. This sequence encodes CASSLEGQGIPLHF.

This clonotype has a count of ten or more. The chain links TRBV6-6 to TRBJ2-6; D remains ambiguous. CDR3 length: 12 residues. V lost 6 bases and J 2 bases, leaving 2 bases between the germline ends. The germline CDR1 and CDR2 sequences are MNHNY and SVGAGI (reference sequence). As DNA, the CDR3 is TGTGCCAGCAGCCCTGGGGCCAACGTCCTGACTTTC. Its protein product is CASSPGANVLTF.

This clonotype was observed at least ten times. CDR3 loop: CASASQPNWDRSSYEQYF. The CDR3 bases are TGCGCCAGCGCTTCCCAACCGAACTGGGACAGGTCCTCCTACGAGCAGTACTTC. The chain couples TRBV5-1 to TRBJ2-7; 8 bases map to TRBD1. Germline CDR1 reads SGHRS; CDR2 reads YFSETQ. V gave up 7 bases and J gave up 0 bases; unmatched junction bases: 18. This CDR3 is built from 18 residues.

This clonotype was seen repeatedly, ten times or more. The rearrangement joins TRBV29-1 to TRBJ1-1, with unresolved D. Germline-derived CDR1 and CDR2 are SQVTM and ANQGSEA. The CDR3 has 13 amino acids. V was clipped by 7 bases and J by 0 bases, with 12 bases between them. CDR3 bases: TGCAGCGATGGCTCGATGCTGAACACTGAAGCTTTCTTT. Residues: CSDGSMLNTEAFF.

This clonotype appeared many times. The CDR3: CASSPDTGNTEAFF. In nucleotides, the CDR3 is TGCGCCAGCAGCCCAGATACAGGGAACACTGAAGCTTTCTTT. The V and J genes are TRBV5-1 and TRBJ1-1; D possibly corresponds to TRBD1 (5 bases). The germline gives CDR1 SGHRS, CDR2 YFSETQ. Deletions cut 4 bases from V and 1 base from J, with 11 bases between. This CDR3 contains 14 residues.

This clonotype was detected ten times or more. The chain has TRBV4-2 and TRBJ2-1; 9 nucleotides match TRBD2. Germline V lookup: CDR1 LGHNA, CDR2 YNFKEQ. The CDR3 sequence is 15 residues long. V dropped 1 base and J dropped 6; count of bases not matched to a gene: 4. The CDR3 here is CASSQGKRGANEQFF. The CDR3 region has the DNA TGTGCCAGCAGCCAAGGGAAGCGGGGGGCCAATGAGCAGTTCTTC.

To note about this clonotype: Possible read error: a much larger clone is one base away. CDR3 in amino acids: CANSSRDRGTYEQYF. CDR3 in DNA: TGTGCCAACAGCAGTAGGGACAGGGGAACCTACGAGCAGTACTTC. The rearrangement joins TRBV15 to TRBJ2-7; the match to TRBD1 covers 10 bases. This CDR3 contains 15 residues. Germline loops: CDR1 LNHNV, CDR2 YYDKDF (reference sequence).

J is TRBJ1-3 and V is TRBV28, with 7 bases lining up with TRBD1. Germline trimming cut 5 bases from V and 5 bases from J; bases unmatched to any gene: 12. Germline V gene data show CDR1 as MDHEN and CDR2 as SYDVKM. The CDR3 runs to 16 residues. The CDR3 here is CASSHTGQQLRNTIYF. The CDR3 DNA reads as TGTGCCAGCAGTCACACGGGACAGCAATTAAGAAACACCATATATTTT.

This clonotype appeared many times. This chain connects TRBV20-1 to TRBJ2-7; D might be TRBD2 (5 bases). The CDR3 is 12 amino acids. V lost 4 bases and J lost 0, with 7 bases in between. Germline-derived CDR1 and CDR2 are DFQATT and SNEGSKA (reference sequence). CDR3 sequence reads: CSAIRGSYEQYF. CDR3 nucleotide sequence: TGCAGTGCTATACGGGGCTCCTACGAGCAGTACTTC.

This clonotype was observed a few times. CDR3 region: CASSLARGTETQYF. CDR3 DNA: TGTGCCAGCAGCTTAGCAAGGGGAACGGAGACCCAGTACTTC. The gene calls are TRBV7-6 and TRBJ2-5; D is perhaps TRBD1 (5 bases). This CDR3 contains 14 residues. Germline CDR1 SGHVS, CDR2 FNYEAQ. The V end lost 0 bases, the J end lost 5 bases, and 10 bases lay between the germline ends.

This clonotype was detected ten times or more. The V and J genes are TRBV7-8 and TRBJ1-4, with D tentatively TRBD1 (5 bases). V was clipped by 1 base and J by 6 bases, with 18 bases between them. Germline values: CDR1 SGHVS, CDR2 FQNEAQ. There are 17 residues in the CDR3. The CDR3 loop is CASSLVEIGWGDEKLFF. The CDR3 region has the DNA TGTGCCAGCAGCTTAGTAGAAATTGGGTGGGGCGATGAAAAACTGTTTTTT. Complete variable domain (other parts from reference TRBV7-8 and TRBJ1-4): GAGVSQSPRYKVAKRGQDVALRCDPISGHVSLFWYQQALGQGPEFLTYFQNEAQLDKSGLPSDRFFAERPEGSVSTLKIQRTQQEDSAVYLCASSLVEIGWGDEKLFFGSGTQLSVL.

This clonotype was seen at least ten times. The V and J genes are TRBV5-1 and TRBJ2-5; 7 nucleotides match TRBD1. Per germline, CDR1 SGHRS and CDR2 YFSETQ. V trimming: 4 bases; J trimming: 3 bases; junction bases outside the gene matches: 6. The CDR3 is made up of 14 amino acids. The CDR3 DNA follows: TGCGCCAGCAGCCGCTGGGGGACAGAAGAGACCCAGTACTTC. Translation gives CASSRWGTEETQYF.